These T cell receptor beta chains were read from a single sample in a study of cytomegalovirus exposure and HLA in healthy donors. Some clones are missing from TCRdb's copy, which holds only in-frame ones; the method was immunoSEQ multiplex PCR. Of under 150,000 clones in the sample, about 81% are singletons; the top ten hold over 4.5%. The specimen was PBMCs. The source of these receptors is a woman between 40 and 50 years old in good health and CMV-seropositive. The CDR3 runs from the conserved cysteine through the conserved F or W. Fields, in order: D gene, clone size, V gene, J gene, CDR3 DNA, CDR3 protein. A D gene is named only where the DNA matches it firmly. Clone size is shown for a subset of rows, as once, few, many or a class of expanded clone.

TRBD2	-	TRBV5-1	TRBJ2-1	TGCGCCAGCAGCACAAGCGGGAGGCTCTCCAATGAGCAGTTCTTC	CASSTSGRLSNEQFF
TRBD1	-	TRBV6-1	TRBJ1-6	TGTGCCAGCAGTGATAGACAGGGGCTAAAGTCACCCCTCCACTTT	CASSDRQGLKSPLHF
TRBD2	once	TRBV5-1	TRBJ2-1	TGCGCCAGCAGCCATTCCGCTTTGACTAGCGGGGGCTACAATGAGCAGTTCTTC	CASSHSALTSGGYNEQFF
-	-	TRBV28	TRBJ2-7	TGTGGTAGCGGAGACTTACTCTCCTACGAGCAGTACTTC	CGSGDLLSYEQYF
-	-	TRBV5-4	TRBJ2-7	TGTGCCAGCAGCTTGGTGGGCTCCCCTCCCTACGAGCAGTACTTC	CASSLVGSPPYEQYF
TRBD1	once	TRBV4-1	TRBJ2-1	TGCGCCAGCAGCCAAGAGCGTTGGACAGGGGTCGATGAGCAGTTCTTC	CASSQERWTGVDEQFF
-	-	TRBV12-5	TRBJ2-7	TGTGCTAGTGGTTACAGGAGTAACTACGAGCAGTACTTC	CASGYRSNYEQYF
-	-	TRBV13	TRBJ1-1	TGTGCCAGCAGCTTAGCGGCAGGGGCTATGAACACTGAAGCTTTCTTT	CASSLAAGAMNTEAFF
-	-	TRBV29-1	TRBJ1-1	TGCAGCGTTGCCACGGACAAAGTTGAAGCTTTCTTT	CSVATDKVEAFF
-	few	TRBV2	TRBJ2-5	TGTGCCAGCAGTGATGCGTCGGGAGAGACCCAGTACTTC	CASSDASGETQYF
-	-	TRBV7-3	TRBJ2-1	TGTGCCAGCAGCTTAAGGCCTAGTGTCAATGAGCAGTTCTTC	CASSLRPSVNEQFF
TRBD1	-	TRBV7-3	TRBJ2-5	TGTGCCAGCAGCTCAGGGGGCGCGGAGACCCAGTACTTC	CASSSGGAETQYF
TRBD2	-	TRBV9	TRBJ2-5	TGTGCCAGCAGCGTAACTCTCCAGCGGGGGGGCCCGGAGACCCAGTACTTC	CASSVTLQRGGPETQYF
-	once	TRBV6-5	TRBJ2-1	TGTGCCAGCAGTCCGGGACTTTACAATGAGCAGTTCTTC	CASSPGLYNEQFF
TRBD2	-	TRBV5-8	TRBJ2-5	TGTGCCAGCGGCTTAAGCGGGAGGGCCGAGGAGACCCAGTACTTC	CASGLSGRAEETQYF
-	-	TRBV2	TRBJ2-7	TGTGCCAGCAGCACCCTCGACAGCGACGGTTACGAGCAGTACTTC	CASSTLDSDGYEQYF
-	-	TRBV5-6	TRBJ2-2	TGTGCCAGCAGCGCCTGGGTGCGGGGGCGGAACACCGGGGAGCTGTTTTTT	CASSAWVRGRNTGELFF
-	-	TRBV14	TRBJ1-4	TGTGCCAGCAGCCAACTCGGCAGGGGCCCTGAAAAACTGTTTTTT	CASSQLGRGPEKLFF
-	-	TRBV14	TRBJ2-2	TGTGCCAGCAGCCAACCCTCGGACACCCTCGTCTTCAACACCGGGGAGCTGTTTTTT	CASSQPSDTLVFNTGELFF
TRBD1	-	TRBV30	TRBJ1-6	TGTGCCCAATGCGACAGGGATAAGATTAATTCACCCCTCCACTTT	CAQCDRDKINSPLHF